The next 17 T cell receptor beta chains were all read from a single sample in a study of T cell repertoires in cytomegalovirus infection. These TCRs are of unknown antigen specificity. One entry per CDR3 protein results from TCRdb running MiXCR on the reads. The sample has a few hundred thousand distinct CDR3 sequences, 40% seen once; the top ten hold 48%. Sequenced here: cultured PBMCs, sampled from culture after CMV antigen stimulation. The source is a human donor in good health (CMV status not recorded). Some clones in this sample may be carry-over from other donors' samples.

This chain joins TRBV12-5 and TRBJ2-7; D may correspond to TRBD1 or TRBD2 (7 bases each). Germline V CDR1 and CDR2: LGHNT, FRNRAP. Trimming pared 5 bases from V and 7 bases from J, leaving 15 bases between. The CDR3 runs 13 residues. The CDR3: CASGTWEGAEQYF. The CDR3, as DNA: TGTGCTAGTGGTACCTGGGAGGGGGCGGAGCAGTACTTC.

The chain recombines TRBV19 with TRBJ2-1; 7 positions agree with TRBD2. CDR3 size: 13 residues. Germline V CDR1 and CDR2: LNHDA, SQIVND (reference sequence). V gave up 6 bases and J gave up 7 bases; unmatched junction bases: 6. CDR3 region: CASSPGTMNEQFF. The CDR3, as DNA: TGTGCCAGTAGCCCTGGGACTATGAATGAGCAGTTCTTC. Full variable domain (rest looked up from reference TRBV19 and TRBJ2-1): DGGITQSPKYLFRKEGQNVTLSCEQNLNHDAMYWYRQDPGQGLRLIYYSQIVNDFQKGDIAEGYSVSREKKESFPLTVTSAQKNPTAFYLCASSPGTMNEQFFGPGTRLTVL.

This clonotype was found a few times. The chain combines TRBV28 with TRBJ1-2; tentative D call: TRBD1 (6 bases). Germline-derived CDR1 and CDR2 are MDHEN and SYDVKM. The CDR3 is 16 amino acids. With 3 bases removed from V and 6 bases from J, the gap between germline ends came to 20 bases. CDR3 amino acids: CASSFLTGGMQDGYTF. The CDR3 nucleotides read TGTGCCAGCAGTTTCCTGACAGGAGGCATGCAGGATGGCTACACCTTC.

This clonotype has ten or more counts. This chain links TRBV7-2 with TRBJ2-1; 9 bases map to TRBD2. Per the germline V gene, CDR1 is SGHTA and CDR2 is FQGNSA. The J segment lost 0 bases and the V segment lost 7 bases, leaving 4 bases of the junction unmatched. The length of the CDR3 is 15 residues. The CDR3 spells CASTQAGGSYNEQFF. As DNA, the CDR3 is TGTGCCAGCACGCAAGCGGGGGGCTCCTACAATGAGCAGTTCTTC.

In this sample, this clonotype turned up a few times. The chain links TRBV7-2 to TRBJ1-2; 9 nucleotides agree with TRBD1. The ends lost 2 bases at V and 6 bases at J; junction bases unmatched: 10. Germline CDR1 SGHTA, CDR2 FQGNSA. This CDR3 comprises 16 residues. The CDR3 sequence is CASSLSPGQGPDGYTF. Here the CDR3 DNA reads TGTGCCAGCAGCTTATCCCCGGGACAGGGACCCGATGGCTACACCTTC.

This clonotype was counted a few times. V is TRBV7-2 and J is TRBJ2-3; 8 bases map to TRBD2. CDR3 size: 16 residues. From germline, CDR1 is SGHTA and CDR2 FQGNSA. V shed 1 base, J shed 7 bases, and the junction held 10 bases outside the gene matches. The CDR3 bases are TGTGCCAGCAGCTTAGGAGCTACAGTAGCGGGATATACGCAGTATTTT. Its protein is CASSLGATVAGYTQYF.

This rearrangement joins TRBV11-2 to TRBJ2-1; perhaps TRBD2 as D (6 bases). This CDR3 is 17 amino acids long. V was cut by 5 bases and J by 6 bases, with 23 bases left in between. Germline V gives CDR1 SGHAT, CDR2 FQNNGV. CDR3 nucleotide sequence: TGTGCCAGCAGCCTTAGGCGGGATCCCTCGGGGTCCAATGAGCAGTTCTTC. Encoded protein: CASSLRRDPSGSNEQFF. The whole variable domain, remainder taken from reference TRBV11-2 and TRBJ2-1, is EAGVAQSPRYKIIEKRQSVAFWCNPISGHATLYWYQQILGQGPKLLIQFQNNGVVDDSQLPKDRFSAERLKGVDSTLKIQPAKLEDSAVYLCASSLRRDPSGSNEQFFGPGTRLTVL.

This clonotype was detected only a few times. The genes are TRBV7-9 and TRBJ1-6, with TRBD1 as a possible D gene (5 bases). Deletions cut 5 bases from V and 11 bases from J, with 16 bases between. The CDR3 extends over 14 amino acids. Per germline, CDR1 SEHNR and CDR2 FQNEAQ (reference sequence). CDR3 DNA: TGTGCCAGCAGCCCCCGACAGAGACTTGCACCCCTCCACTTT. Amino acids: CASSPRQRLAPLHF.

The V call is TRBV6-6, the J call TRBJ2-1; D possibly corresponds to TRBD2 (6 bases). CDR1 is MNHNY, CDR2 SVGAGI, per germline (reference sequence). V was trimmed by 0 bases and J by 1 base, leaving 16 bases between them. The CDR3 contains 18 residues. The CDR3 loop is CASSYSWGSGGSYNEQFF. The CDR3 DNA reads as TGTGCCAGCAGTTACTCGTGGGGTAGCGGAGGGTCCTACAATGAGCAGTTCTTC.

V usage is TRBV5-4 and J usage is TRBJ2-5; 7 nucleotides align to TRBD2. Germline assignment: CDR1 SGHNT and CDR2 YYREEE (reference sequence). The length of the CDR3 is 14 residues. V was clipped by 4 bases and J by 6 bases; unmatched bases: 9. CDR3 nucleotides: TGTGCCAGCAGCCCTTCAACGAGCGGGAAGACCCAGTACTTC. This translates into CASSPSTSGKTQYF.

This clonotype has only a few counts. V and J are TRBV6-5 and TRBJ1-1; 7 bases align to TRBD1. Germline lookup yields CDR1 MNHEY and CDR2 SVGAGI. This CDR3 comprises 15 residues. V lost 7 bases to trimming and J lost 4 bases; unmatched junction nucleotides: 12. CDR3 bases: TGTGCCAGCAAAATAGCAGGGGGAGAACGCACTGAAGCTTTCTTT. Translation: CASKIAGGERTEAFF.

This rearrangement joins TRBV12-3 or TRBV12-4 to TRBJ1-2; D might be TRBD1 (6 bases). Trimming left V 6 bases short and J 8 bases short, with 22 bases between. CDR3 length: 15 amino acids. Here the CDR3 DNA reads TGTGCCAGCAGCCCCTCCCGCAGGGGAGGTCGGGGCTACACCTTC. Translated: CASSPSRRGGRGYTF.

The chain is built from TRBV6-2 or TRBV6-3 and TRBJ1-1; D not resolved. Germline V gene data show CDR1 as MNHEY and CDR2 as SVGEGT. V lost 2 bases, J lost 1 base, and 8 bases lay in between. The CDR3 contains 14 residues. The CDR3 DNA reads TGTGCCAGCAGTTACGTCCGAGAGAACACTGAAGCTTTCTTT. This sequence encodes CASSYVRENTEAFF.

This clonotype was seen a few times. V and J are TRBV11-2 and TRBJ2-7, with 8 bases that match TRBD2. V shed 6 bases, J shed 3 bases, and the junction held 7 bases outside the gene matches. The CDR3 extends over 14 amino acids. Germline V CDR1 and CDR2: SGHAT, FQNNGV. The CDR3 loop reads CASSSTSGYYEQYF. In DNA form, the CDR3 reads TGTGCCAGCAGTTCCACTAGCGGTTACTACGAGCAGTACTTC.

The rearrangement uses TRBV12-3 or TRBV12-4 and TRBJ1-2; possibly TRBD1 for D (5 bases). The CDR3 extends over 14 amino acids. Trimming took 4 bases from V and 8 from J, leaving 17 bases between them. The CDR3 bases are TGTGCCAGCAGTTCCCTATTTCGACCAGGGGGCTACACCTTC. Its protein product is CASSSLFRPGGYTF.

The chain recombines TRBV28 with TRBJ2-7; TRBD1 matches 8 bases. The V gene end was trimmed by 2 bases and the J gene end by 3 bases; junction bases not matched to a gene: 3. CDR3 length: 14 amino acids. Germline V gene lookup returns CDR1 MDHEN and CDR2 SYDVKM. The CDR3, as DNA: TGTGCCAGCAGTTTACCGGGACAGGTCTACGAGCAGTACTTC. This encodes CASSLPGQVYEQYF.

The rearrangement uses TRBV6-6 and TRBJ1-2; D uncertain. The length of the CDR3 is 13 residues. The germline gives CDR1 MNHNY, CDR2 SVGAGI (reference sequence). Trimming cost V 8 bases and J 4 bases, with 14 bases left between them. The chain's CDR3 is CASRRVSTYGYTF. Written as DNA, the CDR3 is TGTGCCAGCCGCCGGGTGAGCACCTATGGCTACACCTTC.